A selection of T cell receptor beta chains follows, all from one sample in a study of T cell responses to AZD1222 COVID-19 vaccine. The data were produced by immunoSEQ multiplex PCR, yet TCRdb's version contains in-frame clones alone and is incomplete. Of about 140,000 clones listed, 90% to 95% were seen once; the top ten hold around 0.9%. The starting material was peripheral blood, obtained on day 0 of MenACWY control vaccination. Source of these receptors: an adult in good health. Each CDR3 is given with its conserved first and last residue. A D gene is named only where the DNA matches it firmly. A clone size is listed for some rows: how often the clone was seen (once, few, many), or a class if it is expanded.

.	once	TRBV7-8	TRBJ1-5	TGTGCCAGCAGCTTAGGAAGTGTTCAGCCCCAGCATTTT	CASSLGSVQPQHF
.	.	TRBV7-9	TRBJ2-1	TGTGCCAGCAGCTTAGACGGTTCATGGCTGAATGAGCAGTTCTTC	CASSLDGSWLNEQFF
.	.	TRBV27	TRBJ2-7	TGTGCCAACCTAAAGCGAACAGGACAGTCCTACGAGCAGTACTTC	CANLKRTGQSYEQYF
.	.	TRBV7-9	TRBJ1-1	TGTGCCAGCAGCTTAGCATCGGGGTCCGAAGCTTTCTTT	CASSLASGSEAFF
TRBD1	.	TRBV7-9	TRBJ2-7	TGTGCCAGCAGCACATCAGCAGGGGGCGCGGTTTTTGGGCAGTACTTC	CASSTSAGGAVFGQYF
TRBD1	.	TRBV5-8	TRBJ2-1	TGTGCCAGGGACAGGTGGGACAATGAGCAGTTCTTC	CARDRWDNEQFF
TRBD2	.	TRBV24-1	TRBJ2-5	TGTGCCACCAGTGAGCCCGCGGGGGGAGAGGAGACCCAGTACTTC	CATSEPAGGEETQYF
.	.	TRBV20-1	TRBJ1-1	TGCAGTGCTAGTAGTCTTCGCAGGGTGAACACTGAAGCTTTCTTT	CSASSLRRVNTEAFF
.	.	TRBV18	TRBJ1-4	TGTGCCAGCCGCCGAGCACAGGGTGGTGAAAAACTGTTTTTT	CASRRAQGGEKLFF
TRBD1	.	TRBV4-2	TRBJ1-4	TGTGCCAGCAGCCAAAATACCGGGACAGGGTGGGAAAAACTGTTTTTT	CASSQNTGTGWEKLFF
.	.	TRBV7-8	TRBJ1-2	TGTGCCAGCAGCTTAGCAGAACTTCGGGGGGCTACTCCTAACTATGGCTACACCTTC	CASSLAELRGATPNYGYTF
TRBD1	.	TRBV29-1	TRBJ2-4	TGCAGCGTCACGGCGACAGGGGTGTTTAACATTCAGTACTTC	CSVTATGVFNIQYF
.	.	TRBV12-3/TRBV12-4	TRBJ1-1	TGTGCCAGCAGTTTGGCCCCGGGCACTGAAGCTTTCTTT	CASSLAPGTEAFF
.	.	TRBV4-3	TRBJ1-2	TGCGCCAGCAGCCAAGATCCAGCTGGGAACAATCGCTACACCTTC	CASSQDPAGNNRYTF
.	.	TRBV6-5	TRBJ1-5	TGTGCCAGCAGCCAGGGGTCCCAGTTTGGTCAGCCCCAGCATTTT	CASSQGSQFGQPQHF
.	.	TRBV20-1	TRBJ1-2	TGCAGTGCTAGTATGACTTTTAACTATGGCTACACCTTC	CSASMTFNYGYTF
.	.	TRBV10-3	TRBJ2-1	TGTGCCATCAGTGAGTCGCGGCGGAAAGACAATGAGCAGTTCTTC	CAISESRRKDNEQFF
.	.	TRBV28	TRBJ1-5	TGTGCCAGCAGTTTTTCGGGGGCTAATCAGCCCCAGCATTTT	CASSFSGANQPQHF
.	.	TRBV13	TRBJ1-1	TGTGCCAGCAGCTTACGGGGCACTGAAGCTTTCTTT	CASSLRGTEAFF
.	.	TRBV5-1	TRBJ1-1	TGCGCCAGCAGCTCTGATTTGAACACTGAAGCTTTCTTT	CASSSDLNTEAFF
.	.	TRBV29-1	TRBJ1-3	TGCAGCGTTGAAGATGGATTCCTCTCTGGAAACACCATATATTTT	CSVEDGFLSGNTIYF
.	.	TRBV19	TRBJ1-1	TGTGCCAGTAGTATGGGCCGGACGTGGGAGACTGAAGCTTTCTTT	CASSMGRTWETEAFF
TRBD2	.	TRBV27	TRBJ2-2	TGTGCCAGCAGTTTCAGCGGGAGGTACACCGGGGAGCTGTTTTTT	CASSFSGRYTGELFF
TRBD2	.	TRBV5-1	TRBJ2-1	TGCGCCAGCAGCTTCGGGACTAGCGGGAGGTGGAATGAGCAGTTCTTC	CASSFGTSGRWNEQFF
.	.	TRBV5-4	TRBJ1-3	TGTGCCAGCAGCGTGTCGAGCTCTGGAAACACCATATATTTT	CASSVSSSGNTIYF
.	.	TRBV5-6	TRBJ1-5	TGTGCCAGCAGCTTGGGGGTGGGTGACCAGCCCCAGCATTTT	CASSLGVGDQPQHF
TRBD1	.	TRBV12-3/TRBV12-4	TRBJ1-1	TGTGCCAGCAGTATAAGACAGGGGGATGAAGCTTTCTTT	CASSIRQGDEAFF
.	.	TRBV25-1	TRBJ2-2	TGTGCCAGCAGTGAGACAGGGAACACCGGGGAGCTGTTTTTT	CASSETGNTGELFF
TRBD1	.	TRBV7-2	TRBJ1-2	TGTGCCAGCAGCACAGGACAGGGATATGGCTACACCTTC	CASSTGQGYGYTF
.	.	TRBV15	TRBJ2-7	TGTGCCACCAGCAGAGAGAAAGTTTACAGTTACTACGAGCAGTACTTC	CATSREKVYSYYEQYF
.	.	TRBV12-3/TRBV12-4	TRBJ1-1	TGTGCCAGCAGTTTAGGAGCCCCGACTGAAGCTTTCTTT	CASSLGAPTEAFF
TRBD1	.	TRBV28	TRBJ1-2	TGTGCCAGCAGCCTTAACAGGGGTGGCTACACCTTC	CASSLNRGGYTF
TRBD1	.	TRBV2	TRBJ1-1	TGTGCCAGCAGTGAACAAGGGGGCGGCACTGAAGCTTTCTTT	CASSEQGGGTEAFF
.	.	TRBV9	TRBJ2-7	TGTGCCAGCAGCGTAGGCGGTAGCCCCGAGCTTAACGAGCAGTACTTC	CASSVGGSPELNEQYF
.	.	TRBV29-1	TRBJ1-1	TGCAGCGTTGCCAGACGGAGGAACACTGAAGCTTTCTTT	CSVARRRNTEAFF
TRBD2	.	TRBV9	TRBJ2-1	TGTGCCAGCAGCGTAGCTAGCGGGGCCAACAATGAGCAGTTCTTC	CASSVASGANNEQFF
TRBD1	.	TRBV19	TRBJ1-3	TGTGCCAGTACCCTTACCCGCGACAGGGGAGGAAACACCATATATTTT	CASTLTRDRGGNTIYF
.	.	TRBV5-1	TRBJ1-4	TGCGCCAGCAGCTTGGGCTTGGACGGGTTTAATGAAAAACTGTTTTTT	CASSLGLDGFNEKLFF
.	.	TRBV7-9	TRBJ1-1	TGTGCCAGCAGCCTTCGACAGATAGACACTGAAGCTTTCTTT	CASSLRQIDTEAFF
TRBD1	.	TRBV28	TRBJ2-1	TGTGCCAGCAGTGACAGGGTTCTGACCTACAATGAGCAGTTCTTC	CASSDRVLTYNEQFF
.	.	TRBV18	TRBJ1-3	TGTGCCAGCTCAGCCCGGGCCCCTCAACTCGGAAACACCATATATTTT	CASSARAPQLGNTIYF
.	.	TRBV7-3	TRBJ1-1	TGTGCCAGCAGCCAAGACAGATTGAACACTGAAGCTTTCTTT	CASSQDRLNTEAFF
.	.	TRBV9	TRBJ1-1	TGTGCCAGCACGTCGGGACCCCTAAAGGACACTGAAGCTTTCTTT	CASTSGPLKDTEAFF
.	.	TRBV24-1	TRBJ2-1	TGTGCCACCAGTGATTTGAAGAATGAGCAGTTCTTC	CATSDLKNEQFF
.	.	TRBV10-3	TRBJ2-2	TGTGCCATCAGAGATAACACCGGGGAGCTGTTTTTT	CAIRDNTGELFF
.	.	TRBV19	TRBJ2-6	TGTGCCAGTAGCACCGACGGGGGCGACGTATCTGGGGCCAACGTCCTGACTTTC	CASSTDGGDVSGANVLTF
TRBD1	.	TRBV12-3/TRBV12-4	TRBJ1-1	TGTGCCAGCAGTCGGACAGGGACTGAAGCTTTCTTT	CASSRTGTEAFF
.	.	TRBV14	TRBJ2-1	TGTGCCAGCACCCCCAGGGCTTTCGGTGAGCAGTTCTTC	CASTPRAFGEQFF
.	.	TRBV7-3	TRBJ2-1	TGTGCCAGCAGTCCAGGTAGCGTTGGTGAGCAGTTCTTC	CASSPGSVGEQFF
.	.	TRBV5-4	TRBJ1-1	TGTGCCAGCAGTACTGACGGAGTGGGGGCTGAAGCTTTCTTT	CASSTDGVGAEAFF
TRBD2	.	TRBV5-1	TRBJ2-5	TGCGCCAGCAGCTCTTTAGCGGGGGCGTTACAAGAGACCCAGTACTTC	CASSSLAGALQETQYF
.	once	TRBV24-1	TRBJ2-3	TGTGCCACCAGTGATCCCGACACAGATACGCAGTATTTT	CATSDPDTDTQYF
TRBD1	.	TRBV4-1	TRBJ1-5	TGCGCCAGCAGCTTTTATCAGGGGGTTGATCAGCCCCAGCATTTT	CASSFYQGVDQPQHF
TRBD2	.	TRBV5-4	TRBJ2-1	TGTGCCAGCAGCTCCGCTTGGACTAGCGGGAGTGTAAATGAGCAGTTCTTC	CASSSAWTSGSVNEQFF
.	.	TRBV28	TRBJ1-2	TGTGCCAGCAGTCTGTCGGGGAAAGATGGCTACACCTTC	CASSLSGKDGYTF
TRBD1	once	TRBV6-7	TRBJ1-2	TGTGCCAGCAGTTACCTGACAGGGCACGGCTACACCTTC	CASSYLTGHGYTF
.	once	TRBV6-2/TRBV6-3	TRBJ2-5	TGTGCCAGCAGTTCTTGGGCCTCGAAGGCCTCCAGAGAGACCCAGTACTTC	CASSSWASKASRETQYF
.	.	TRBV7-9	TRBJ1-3	TGTGCCAGCAGCCCCCCCGGAGGAACCCAGAGAAACACCATATATTTT	CASSPPGGTQRNTIYF